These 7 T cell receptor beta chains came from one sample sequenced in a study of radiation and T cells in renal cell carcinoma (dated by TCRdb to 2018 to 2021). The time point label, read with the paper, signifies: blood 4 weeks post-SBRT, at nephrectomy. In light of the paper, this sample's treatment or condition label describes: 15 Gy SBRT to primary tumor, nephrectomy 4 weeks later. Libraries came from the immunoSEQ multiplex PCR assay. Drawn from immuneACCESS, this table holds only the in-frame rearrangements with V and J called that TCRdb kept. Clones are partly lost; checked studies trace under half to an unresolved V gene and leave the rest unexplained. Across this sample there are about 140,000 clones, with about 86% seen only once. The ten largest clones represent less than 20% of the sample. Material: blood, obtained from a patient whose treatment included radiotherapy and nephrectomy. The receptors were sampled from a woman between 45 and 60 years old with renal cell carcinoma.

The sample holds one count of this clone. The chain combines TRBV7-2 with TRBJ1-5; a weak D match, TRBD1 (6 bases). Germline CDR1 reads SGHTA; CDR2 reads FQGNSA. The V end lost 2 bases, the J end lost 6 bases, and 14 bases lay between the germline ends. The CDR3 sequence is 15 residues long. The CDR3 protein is CASSLTGGGGQPQHF. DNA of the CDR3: TGTGCCAGCAGCTTAACGGGGGGCGGTGGTCAGCCCCAGCATTTT.

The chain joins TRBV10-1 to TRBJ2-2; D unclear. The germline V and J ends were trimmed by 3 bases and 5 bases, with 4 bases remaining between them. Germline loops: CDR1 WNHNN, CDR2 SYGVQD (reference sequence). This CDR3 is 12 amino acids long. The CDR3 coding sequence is TGCGCCAGCAGTGACCCAACCGGGGAGCTGTTTTTT. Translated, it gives CASSDPTGELFF.

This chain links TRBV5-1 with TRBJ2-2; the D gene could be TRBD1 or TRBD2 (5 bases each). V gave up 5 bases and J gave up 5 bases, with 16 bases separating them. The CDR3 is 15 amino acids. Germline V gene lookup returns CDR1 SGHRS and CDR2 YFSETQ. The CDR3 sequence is CASRPRTGQTGELFF. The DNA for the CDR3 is TGCGCCAGCAGGCCAAGGACGGGGCAGACCGGGGAGCTGTTTTTT.

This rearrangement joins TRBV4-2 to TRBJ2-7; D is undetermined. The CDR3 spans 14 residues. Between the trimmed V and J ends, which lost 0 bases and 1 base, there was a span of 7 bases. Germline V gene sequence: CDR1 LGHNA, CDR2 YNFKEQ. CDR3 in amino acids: CASSQELESYEQYF. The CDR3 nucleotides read TGTGCCAGCAGCCAAGAACTGGAATCCTACGAGCAGTACTTC.

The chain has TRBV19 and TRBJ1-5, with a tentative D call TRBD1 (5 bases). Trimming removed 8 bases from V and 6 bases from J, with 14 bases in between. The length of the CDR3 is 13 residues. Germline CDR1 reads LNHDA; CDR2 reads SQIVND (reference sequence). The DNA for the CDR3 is TGTGCCAGTGCCCAAGGGGCCGGTCAGCCCCAGCATTTT. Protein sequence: CASAQGAGQPQHF.

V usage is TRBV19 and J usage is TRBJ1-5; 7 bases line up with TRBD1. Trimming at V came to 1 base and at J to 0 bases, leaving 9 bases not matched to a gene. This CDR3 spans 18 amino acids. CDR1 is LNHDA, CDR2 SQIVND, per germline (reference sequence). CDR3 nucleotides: TGTGCCAGTAGTATAGGGAAGGGGGCCCTCCATAGCAATCAGCCCCAGCATTTT. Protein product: CASSIGKGALHSNQPQHF.

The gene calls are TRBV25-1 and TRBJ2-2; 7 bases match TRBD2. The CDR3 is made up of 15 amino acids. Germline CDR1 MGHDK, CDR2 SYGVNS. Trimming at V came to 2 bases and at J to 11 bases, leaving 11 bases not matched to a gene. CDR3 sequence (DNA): TGTGCCAGCAGTGAACCTGGGGGGGGTGAGAGTGAGCTGTTTTTT. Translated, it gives CASSEPGGGESELFF.